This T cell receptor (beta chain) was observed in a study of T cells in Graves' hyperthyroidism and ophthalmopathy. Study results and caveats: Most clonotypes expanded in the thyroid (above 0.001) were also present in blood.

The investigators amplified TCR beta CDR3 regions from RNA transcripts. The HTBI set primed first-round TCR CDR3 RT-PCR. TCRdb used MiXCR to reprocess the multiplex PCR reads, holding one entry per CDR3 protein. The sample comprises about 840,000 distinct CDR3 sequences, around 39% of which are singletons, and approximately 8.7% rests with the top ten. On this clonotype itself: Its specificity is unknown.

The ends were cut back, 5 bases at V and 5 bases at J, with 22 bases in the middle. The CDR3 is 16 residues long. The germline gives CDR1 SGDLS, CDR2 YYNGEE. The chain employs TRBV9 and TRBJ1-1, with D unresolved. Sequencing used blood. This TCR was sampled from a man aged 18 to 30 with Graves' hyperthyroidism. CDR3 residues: CASSAERPPSGTEAFF. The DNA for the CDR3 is TGTGCCAGCAGTGCAGAACGGCCACCCTCGGGAACTGAAGCTTTCTTT.